A selection of T cell receptor beta chains follows, all from one sample in a study of T cell responses to AZD1222 COVID-19 vaccine. Assay: immunoSEQ multiplex PCR; the TCRdb copy retains only in-frame clones and omits some. Counted here are 170,000 or so clones, just under 95% occurring once; the ten biggest clones make up around 0.93%. This sample comprised peripheral blood, obtained 28 days after the second dose of the MenACWY control vaccine. These receptor sequences come from an adult who received the MenACWY meningococcal vaccine as a control. CDR3s include the opening cysteine and the closing phenylalanine or tryptophan. D genes are given only for firm matches. Where a row states a size, it is once, few, many or the class of an expanded clone; other rows omit it.

size	J	D	V	DNA	CDR3
.	TRBJ1-4	TRBD1	TRBV19	TGTGCCAGTAGGTACGACGGGACAGGGCTAGAAAAACTGTTTTTT	CASRYDGTGLEKLFF
.	TRBJ1-4	TRBD1	TRBV2	TGTGCCAGCCGGGACAGGGAGATGACGAGAGAAAAACTGTTTTTT	CASRDREMTREKLFF
.	TRBJ2-1	TRBD1	TRBV18	TGTGCCAGCTCACCTCAGACAGGGGCGCATGAGCAGTTCTTC	CASSPQTGAHEQFF
once	TRBJ2-3	.	TRBV5-6	TGTGCCAGCAGCTTGATGGGGGGCGGCACAGATACGCAGTATTTT	CASSLMGGGTDTQYF
.	TRBJ1-1	.	TRBV5-1	TGCGCCAGCAGCTTACAGGCGTCTACCCCTGAAGCTTTCTTT	CASSLQASTPEAFF
.	TRBJ1-2	TRBD1	TRBV5-6	TGTGCCAGCAGCTTTACCGGGACAGATGGCTACACCTTC	CASSFTGTDGYTF
.	TRBJ1-2	.	TRBV3-1/TRBV3-2	TGTGCCAGCAGCCAAGCCGTGACAGGCGGCTATGGCTACACCTTC	CASSQAVTGGYGYTF
.	TRBJ2-1	.	TRBV3-1/TRBV3-2	TGTGCCAGCAGCCAAATTAGGGATATCGGTGATGAGCAGTTCTTC	CASSQIRDIGDEQFF
.	TRBJ1-1	.	TRBV12-3/TRBV12-4	TGTGCCAGCAGCCCCGGACGGTGGGGAGCTTTCTTT	CASSPGRWGAFF
.	TRBJ2-2	.	TRBV5-1	TGCGCCAGCAGCTTGGTGGCGGTGAACACCGGGGAGCTGTTTTTT	CASSLVAVNTGELFF
once	TRBJ2-3	TRBD2	TRBV12-5	TGTGCTAGTGGTTCCCCAGCGGGGGTAAACAGTCTCACAGATACGCAGTATTTT	CASGSPAGVNSLTDTQYF
.	TRBJ1-6	.	TRBV5-8	TGTGCCAGCAGCCCCGGGAGGGTGAATTCACCCCTCCACTTT	CASSPGRVNSPLHF
.	TRBJ1-4	.	TRBV6-5	TGTGCCAGCAGTTCTAGACGGCTTGCAACTAATGAAAAACTGTTTTTT	CASSSRRLATNEKLFF
.	TRBJ2-2	.	TRBV7-2	TGTGCCAGCAGCCCTCGGACACTTCTGAACACCGGGGAGCTGTTTTTT	CASSPRTLLNTGELFF
.	TRBJ1-1	.	TRBV6-1	TGTGCCAGCAGTGAGCAGGGGTCGTATACTGAAGCTTTCTTT	CASSEQGSYTEAFF
.	TRBJ1-5	.	TRBV19	TGTGCCAGTAGTATGGGTCGGACTAGCAATCAGCCCCAGCATTTT	CASSMGRTSNQPQHF
.	TRBJ2-7	.	TRBV10-2	TGCGCCAGCGGGCAGCTTTCCTACGAGCAGTACTTC	CASGQLSYEQYF
.	TRBJ1-2	.	TRBV7-9	TGTGCCAGCAGCGCACAAAACTATGGCTACACCTTC	CASSAQNYGYTF
.	TRBJ2-1	TRBD1	TRBV5-4	TGTGCCAGCAGCGGCCGGGACAGGGGCCACCAGAATGAGCAGTTCTTC	CASSGRDRGHQNEQFF
.	TRBJ1-1	.	TRBV19	TGTGCCAGTAGTCCTAGCCACAGCATGAACACTGAAGCTTTCTTT	CASSPSHSMNTEAFF
.	TRBJ1-2	.	TRBV7-2	TGTGCCAGCAGCCAGGACAGTTCCGCGGCCGGGGCCTATGGCTACACCTTC	CASSQDSSAAGAYGYTF
.	TRBJ2-3	TRBD2	TRBV7-2	TGTGCCAGCAGCTTAGCTGGCGGGGGGGCCGGAGATACGCAGTATTTT	CASSLAGGGAGDTQYF
.	TRBJ1-4	.	TRBV6-1	TGTGCCAGCAGTGCGATTACGGCGGGACGGAATAATGAAAAACTGTTTTTT	CASSAITAGRNNEKLFF
.	TRBJ1-6	TRBD1	TRBV5-4	TGTGCCAGCAGCGGGGGACAGGGGGCGGTGAATTCACCCCTCCACTTT	CASSGGQGAVNSPLHF
.	TRBJ1-5	.	TRBV7-8	TGTGCCAGCAGCTTATCACACTTGGGCAATCAGCCCCAGCATTTT	CASSLSHLGNQPQHF
.	TRBJ2-2	.	TRBV9	TGTGCCAGCACCTTCCGGTACACCGGGGAGCTGTTTTTT	CASTFRYTGELFF
.	TRBJ2-3	.	TRBV29-1	TGCAGCGCCAAGACAGGCCCGCGCGCCGGACATTTT	CSAKTGPRAGHF
.	TRBJ1-4	.	TRBV5-1	TGCGCCAGCAGCTTGGGACGGACTAATGAAAAACTGTTTTTT	CASSLGRTNEKLFF
.	TRBJ1-1	.	TRBV14	TGTGCCAGCAGCCAGGGGGAGGCGGTTGAAGCTTTCTTT	CASSQGEAVEAFF
once	TRBJ1-3	.	TRBV5-4	TGTGCCAGCAGCCGGCGGGGGGTTGGAAACACCATATATTTT	CASSRRGVGNTIYF
once	TRBJ1-6	.	TRBV12-5	TGTGCTAGTGGTCAGAATTCACCCCTCCACTTT	CASGQNSPLHF
.	TRBJ2-2	TRBD1	TRBV5-1	TGCGCCAGCAGCTTGGGGACAGGGAGAACCGGGGAGCTGTTTTTT	CASSLGTGRTGELFF
.	TRBJ2-1	TRBD2	TRBV29-1	TGCAGCGTGTCAGGACTAGCGGGCTCCGGAAACTACAATGAGCAGTTCTTC	CSVSGLAGSGNYNEQFF
.	TRBJ2-7	.	TRBV16	TGTGCCAGCAGCCAAGGGCAGGGACGGGAGCAGTACTTC	CASSQGQGREQYF
.	TRBJ1-5	.	TRBV2	TGTGCCAGCAGTCGGGACGGAATGGGCAATCAGCCCCAGCATTTT	CASSRDGMGNQPQHF
.	TRBJ1-6	.	TRBV5-1	TGCGCCAGCAGCCCTCTCCCGGGCTATAATTCACCCCTCCACTTT	CASSPLPGYNSPLHF
.	TRBJ1-1	.	TRBV19	TGTGCCAGTAGAAGACAGTTGAACACTGAAGCTTTCTTT	CASRRQLNTEAFF
few	TRBJ1-1	TRBD1	TRBV27	TGTGCCAGCAGTTTATCGGGACAGCAAGCTTTCTTT	CASSLSGQQAFF
.	TRBJ1-1	.	TRBV14	TGTGCCAGCAGCCAATGGATCGTGAACACTGAAGCTTTCTTT	CASSQWIVNTEAFF
.	TRBJ1-1	.	TRBV7-6	TGTGCCAGCAGCTTACAGGAAATGAACACTGAAGCTTTCTTT	CASSLQEMNTEAFF
.	TRBJ2-5	TRBD1	TRBV29-1	TGCAGCGTTATACAGGACAGGTTCACGGAGACCCAGTACTTC	CSVIQDRFTETQYF
.	TRBJ2-5	.	TRBV11-3	TGTGCCAGCAGCCTCGGGACACAAGAGACCCAGTACTTC	CASSLGTQETQYF
.	TRBJ1-5	.	TRBV27	TGTGCCAGCAGTCCCCGGACAGATTTCAATCAGCCCCAGCATTTT	CASSPRTDFNQPQHF
once	TRBJ2-1	TRBD1	TRBV4-3	TGCGCCAGCAGCCAAGAAACAGGGGCGTACAATGAGCAGTTCTTC	CASSQETGAYNEQFF
.	TRBJ1-4	.	TRBV30	TGTGCCTGGGACGTTAATGAAAAACTGTTTTTT	CAWDVNEKLFF
.	TRBJ1-5	TRBD1	TRBV6-5	TGTGCCAGCTGGGCAGGGGGGAATAGCAATCAGCCCCAGCATTTT	CASWAGGNSNQPQHF
.	TRBJ1-1	TRBD1	TRBV10-1	TGCGCCAGCAGACTGGACAGGGTCGCTGAAGCTTTCTTT	CASRLDRVAEAFF
once	TRBJ1-3	.	TRBV30	TGTGCCTGGAGGAAGGATGCAACTGGAAACACCATATATTTT	CAWRKDATGNTIYF
.	TRBJ1-3	.	TRBV7-9	TGTGCCAGCAGCTTACCGGCAGCTGGAAACACCATATATTTT	CASSLPAAGNTIYF
.	TRBJ1-1	.	TRBV5-4	TGTGCCAGCACCCTGGGGTACAGGAACACTGAAGCTTTCTTT	CASTLGYRNTEAFF
.	TRBJ1-2	.	TRBV5-5	TGTGCCAGCAGCTTGATGCAGCGCTCCGGCTATGGCTACACCTTC	CASSLMQRSGYGYTF
once	TRBJ1-4	TRBD1	TRBV7-8	TGTGCCAGCAGCTTAAGTGGGACAGCTAATGAAAAACTGTTTTTT	CASSLSGTANEKLFF
.	TRBJ2-2	.	TRBV9	TGTGCCAGCAGCCCTACCCTACTGGGGGGCGGCGGGGAGCTGTTTTTT	CASSPTLLGGGGELFF
.	TRBJ1-5	.	TRBV6-2/TRBV6-3	TGTGCCAGCAGCCCGGACAGAGCTAGCAATCAGCCCCAGCATTTT	CASSPDRASNQPQHF
.	TRBJ1-2	.	TRBV4-1	TGCGCCAGCAGCCAAGAAAGGCAAGTGGGCTATGGCTACACCTTC	CASSQERQVGYGYTF
.	TRBJ2-1	TRBD2	TRBV28	TGTGCCAGCAGTTTAGGCGGGGGGGCCTCTGAGCAGTTCTTC	CASSLGGGASEQFF
.	TRBJ2-1	TRBD2	TRBV5-5	TGTGCCAGCAGCCCCCCGGGACTAGCGGGGGGGCTCAATGAGCAGTTCTTC	CASSPPGLAGGLNEQFF
.	TRBJ1-6	.	TRBV5-4	TGTGCCAGCAGCTTGGGGTTGTCCCAACCGGCACCCCTCCACTTT	CASSLGLSQPAPLHF
.	TRBJ1-6	.	TRBV12-3/TRBV12-4	TGTGCCAGCAGAAAGGGACCCTCACCCCTCCACTTT	CASRKGPSPLHF